This TCR beta chain emerged from a study of CD8 T cells in Susac syndrome (dated by TCRdb to about 2019). A note on the overall study: Whether CD8+ T cell activation and differentiation in Susac syndrome was antigen driven was tested using repertoire sequencing. Clonality of the CD8+ T cell repertoire was compared between eleven to twelve healthy donors, 14 Susac syndrome patients and some 15 multiple sclerosis patients. Here is what the overall study found, with its caveats: The study acknowledged that relatively few individuals were included in the TCR sequencing and HLA analysis.

Peripheral blood CD8+ and CD4+ T cells from healthy donors, Susac syndrome patients and multiple sclerosis patients were profiled by high-throughput TCR beta sequencing. Healthy donors were age- and sex-matched controls. Bulk CD8+ and CD4+ T cells were purified by magnetic negative isolation, whereas CD8+ TEMRA cells were enriched by FACS. Blood was drawn into EDTA tubes, processed within 24 hours, and PBMCs were isolated by density gradient centrifugation. PBMCs intended for TCR sequencing were frozen in liquid nitrogen and were later thawed in a 37 degrees C water bath. The sorted or isolated CD4+, CD8+ and CD8+ TEMRA cells reached a purity of at least 90%. RNA was extracted using the RNeasy kit, and roughly 0.5 to 1 microgram was reverse transcribed with random hexamers. The immunoSEQ multiplex PCR assay, which covers 54 Vbeta and 13 Jbeta segments, was used to amplify TCR beta CDR3 regions. To correct PCR amplification bias, a synthetic template baseline was used for both primer optimization and computational correction. Regarding the original processing steps: Reads were annotated to V, D and J genes according to IMGT and were analyzed with immunoSEQ Analyzer, with only productive sequences retained. Clonality was calculated as one minus the Shannon entropy normalized by log2 of the number of productive unique sequences. For each patient and control, public and private clones were evaluated among the 100 most prevalent clones. A clone was defined as Susac-specific if it was absent from the healthy and MS cohorts, from about a thousand published viral clones and from other ImmuneACCESS disease sequences. TCRdb ran its own pipeline on the public reads, namely fastp trimming at Q25 and MiXCR clone calling, and kept in-frame beta chains. Rows are combined by CDR3 protein, so each entry shows the most common genes and DNA. The authors' filters were not applied to this entry. This sample has 85,000 to 90,000 distinct CDR3 sequences in its table, and about 93% of those were observed once. Of the sample, 0.25% to 0.4% falls within the top ten clones.

Worth noting for this clonotype: Its target antigen remains unknown. No base qualities exist here, and no much larger clone lies one base off it.

The germline V gene (reference sequence) provides CDR1 SEHNR and CDR2 FQNEAQ. Trimming at the junction amounts to 3 bases on V and 5 bases on J, and the germline ends lie 14 bases apart. There are 15 amino acids in the CDR3, from cysteine to phenylalanine inclusive. Kept here is only the CDR3 DNA, which spans 45 bases and is read in frame from base 1. The sequenced material came from CD8+ T cells from PBMCs. The origin of this receptor is a human donor in good health. The receptor chain draws on TRBV7-9 and TRBJ1-5; 6 matching bases give a weak D call of TRBD1. The CDR3 region: CASSFTGAGDQPQHF. The DNA is as follows: TGTGCCAGCAGCTTCACTGGGGCAGGGGATCAGCCCCAGCATTTT.